Below are 3 T cell receptor beta chains sequenced from a single sample in a study of response to subunit inactivated influenza vaccine. TCRdb re-analysed the RT-PCR reads in MiXCR, keeping a single row per CDR3 protein. This table has 710,000 or so distinct CDR3 sequences, approximately 14% appearing once. Sequencing was performed on PBMCs from blood, taken 12 days after vaccination. These receptors came from a man aged 50 to 60 who received an inactivated influenza vaccine.

The chain employs TRBV6-1 and TRBJ2-2; possible D gene TRBD2, 6 bases. Germline CDR1 reads MNHNS; CDR2 reads SASEGT. The CDR3 is 14 amino acids. Trimming took 7 bases from V and 4 from J, leaving 13 bases between them. This CDR3 is CASTRGLLTGELFF. The CDR3 nucleotides are TGTGCCAGCACCCGGGGACTCCTCACCGGGGAGCTGTTTTTT.

The genes are TRBV20-1 and TRBJ1-2; D perhaps matches TRBD1 (5 bases). The CDR3 contains 11 residues. Germline assignment: CDR1 DFQATT and CDR2 SNEGSKA (reference sequence). Trimming shortened V by 5 bases and J by 5 bases, and 9 bases separated the two germline ends. Here the CDR3 reads CSAWDLYGYTF. CDR3 bases: TGCAGTGCTTGGGACTTATATGGCTACACCTTC.

The chain employs TRBV4-1 and TRBJ2-7, with 10 bases matching TRBD2. Trimming removed 4 bases from V and 2 bases from J; junction bases left unmatched: 8. The V gene's germline CDR1 is MGHRA and CDR2 YSYEKL. The CDR3 is 16 residues long. CDR3 sequence (DNA): TGCGCCAGCAGCCTCGGACTAGCGGTGGATGCCTACGAGCAGTACTTC. Protein: CASSLGLAVDAYEQYF.